This T cell receptor (beta chain) came from a study of T cell responses to AZD1222 COVID-19 vaccine. Measured with immunoSEQ multiplex PCR; TCRdb has only the in-frame clones, and not every one. The sample lists 100,000 to 150,000 clones, approximately 90% occurring once. Trimming stripped 4 bases from V and 6 bases from J, with 17 bases between. Germline values: CDR1 KGHDR, CDR2 SFDVKD. The CDR3 spans 16 residues. The chain links TRBV24-1 to TRBJ2-2; the D gene is possibly TRBD1 (5 bases). This specimen consisted of peripheral blood, obtained on day 0 of AZD1222 vaccination. The receptor's source is an adult in good health. In nucleotides, the CDR3 is TGTGCCACCAGTGACCCGTGGCAGGGTCGTGCCGGGGAGCTGTTTTTT. Its translation is CATSDPWQGRAGELFF.